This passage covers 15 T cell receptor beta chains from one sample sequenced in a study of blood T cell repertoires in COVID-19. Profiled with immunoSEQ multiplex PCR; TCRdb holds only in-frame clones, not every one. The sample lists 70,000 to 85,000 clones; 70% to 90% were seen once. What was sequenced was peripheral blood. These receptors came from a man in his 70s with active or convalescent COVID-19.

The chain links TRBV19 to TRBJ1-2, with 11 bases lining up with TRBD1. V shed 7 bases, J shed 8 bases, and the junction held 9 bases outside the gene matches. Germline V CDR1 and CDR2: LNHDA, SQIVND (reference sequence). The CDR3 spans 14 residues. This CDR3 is CASTQDRGPMGYTF. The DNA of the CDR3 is TGTGCCAGTACCCAGGACAGGGGGCCTATGGGCTACACCTTC. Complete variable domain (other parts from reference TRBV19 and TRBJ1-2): DGGITQSPKYLFRKEGQNVTLSCEQNLNHDAMYWYRQDPGQGLRLIYYSQIVNDFQKGDIAEGYSVSREKKESFPLTVTSAQKNPTAFYLCASTQDRGPMGYTFGSGTRLTVV.

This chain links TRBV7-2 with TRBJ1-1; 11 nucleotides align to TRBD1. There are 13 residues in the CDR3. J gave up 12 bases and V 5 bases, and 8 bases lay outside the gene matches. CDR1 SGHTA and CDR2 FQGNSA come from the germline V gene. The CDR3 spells CASSLGTGGRSFF. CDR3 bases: TGTGCCAGCAGCCTGGGGACAGGGGGGAGATCTTTCTTT.

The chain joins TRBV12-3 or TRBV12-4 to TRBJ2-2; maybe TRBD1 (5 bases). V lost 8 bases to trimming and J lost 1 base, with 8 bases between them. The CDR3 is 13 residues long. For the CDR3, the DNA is TGTGCCAGCGGACAAGTGAACACCGGGGAGCTGTTTTTT. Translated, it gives CASGQVNTGELFF.

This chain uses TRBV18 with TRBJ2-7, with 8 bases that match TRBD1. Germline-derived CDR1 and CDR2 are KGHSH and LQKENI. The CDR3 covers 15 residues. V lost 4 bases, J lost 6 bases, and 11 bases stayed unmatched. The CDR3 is CASSLRDRRVREQYF. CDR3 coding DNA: TGTGCCAGCTCACTTCGGGACAGGAGAGTTCGCGAGCAGTACTTC.

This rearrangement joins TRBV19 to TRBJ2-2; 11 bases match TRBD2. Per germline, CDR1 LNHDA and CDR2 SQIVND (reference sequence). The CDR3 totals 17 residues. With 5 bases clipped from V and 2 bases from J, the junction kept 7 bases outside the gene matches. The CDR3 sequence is CASSDSGTSGNTGELFF. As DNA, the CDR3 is TGTGCCAGTAGTGACTCCGGGACTAGCGGTAACACCGGGGAGCTGTTTTTT.

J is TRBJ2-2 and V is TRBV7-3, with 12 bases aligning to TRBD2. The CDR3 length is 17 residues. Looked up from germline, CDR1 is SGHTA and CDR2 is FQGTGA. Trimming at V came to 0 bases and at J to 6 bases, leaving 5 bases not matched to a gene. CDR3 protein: CASSLTAASGRAGELFF. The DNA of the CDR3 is TGTGCCAGCAGCTTAACTGCGGCTAGCGGGAGGGCCGGGGAGCTGTTTTTT.

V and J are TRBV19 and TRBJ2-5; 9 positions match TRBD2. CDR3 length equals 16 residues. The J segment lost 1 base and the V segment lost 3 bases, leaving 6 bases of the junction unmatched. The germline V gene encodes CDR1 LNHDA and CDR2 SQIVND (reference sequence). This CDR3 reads CASSIMASGVQETQYF. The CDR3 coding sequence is TGTGCCAGTAGTATTATGGCTAGCGGGGTCCAAGAGACCCAGTACTTC.

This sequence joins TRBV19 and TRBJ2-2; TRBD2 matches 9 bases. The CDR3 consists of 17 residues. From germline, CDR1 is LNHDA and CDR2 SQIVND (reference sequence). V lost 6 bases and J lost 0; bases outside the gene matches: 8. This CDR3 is CASRDGGGGANTGELFF. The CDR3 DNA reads TGTGCCAGTAGGGATGGAGGCGGGGGGGCGAACACCGGGGAGCTGTTTTTT.

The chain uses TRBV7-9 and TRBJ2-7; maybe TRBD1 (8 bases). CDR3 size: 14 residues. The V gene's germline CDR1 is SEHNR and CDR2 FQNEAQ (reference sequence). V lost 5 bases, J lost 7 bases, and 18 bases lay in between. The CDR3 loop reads CASSRQGTGGEQYF. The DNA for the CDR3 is TGTGCCAGCAGCCGACAGGGGACGGGGGGAGAGCAGTACTTC.

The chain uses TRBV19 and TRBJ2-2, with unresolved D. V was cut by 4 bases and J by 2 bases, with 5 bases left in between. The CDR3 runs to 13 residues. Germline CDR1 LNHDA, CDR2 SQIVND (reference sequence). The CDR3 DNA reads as TGTGCCAGTAGTAGGGCCAACACCGGGGAGCTGTTTTTT. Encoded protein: CASSRANTGELFF.

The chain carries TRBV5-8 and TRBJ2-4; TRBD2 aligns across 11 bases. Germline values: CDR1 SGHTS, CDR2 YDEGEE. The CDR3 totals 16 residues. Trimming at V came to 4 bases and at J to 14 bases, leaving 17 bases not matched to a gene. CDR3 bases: TGTGCCAGCAGCCACCGCGGCCGGCTAGCGGGGGGCACTAAGTACTTC. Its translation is CASSHRGRLAGGTKYF.

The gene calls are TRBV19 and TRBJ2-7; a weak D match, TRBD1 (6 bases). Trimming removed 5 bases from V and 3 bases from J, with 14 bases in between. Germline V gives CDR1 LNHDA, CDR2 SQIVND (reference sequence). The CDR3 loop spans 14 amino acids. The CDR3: CASSPYYRDYEQYF. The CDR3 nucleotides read TGTGCCAGTAGTCCTTACTACAGGGACTACGAGCAGTACTTC.

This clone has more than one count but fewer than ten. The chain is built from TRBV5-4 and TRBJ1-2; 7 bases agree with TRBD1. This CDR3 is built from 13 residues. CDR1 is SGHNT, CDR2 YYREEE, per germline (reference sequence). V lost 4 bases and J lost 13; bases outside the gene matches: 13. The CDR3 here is CASSPRDSVTFTF. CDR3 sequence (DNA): TGTGCCAGCAGCCCCCGGGACAGTGTGACGTTCACCTTC.

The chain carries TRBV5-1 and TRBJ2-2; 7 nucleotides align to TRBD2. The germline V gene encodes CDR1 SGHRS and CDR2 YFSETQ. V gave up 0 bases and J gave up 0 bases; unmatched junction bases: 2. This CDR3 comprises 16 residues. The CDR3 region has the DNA TGCGCCAGCAGCTTGGGACTAGCTGCGAACACCGGGGAGCTGTTTTTT. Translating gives CASSLGLAANTGELFF.

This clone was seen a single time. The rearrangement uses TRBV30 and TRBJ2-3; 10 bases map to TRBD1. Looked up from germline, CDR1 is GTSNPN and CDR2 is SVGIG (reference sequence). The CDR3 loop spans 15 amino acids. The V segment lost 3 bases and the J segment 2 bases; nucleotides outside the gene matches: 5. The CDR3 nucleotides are TGTGCCTGGAGCCTGACAGGGGGCCCCACAGATACGCAGTATTTT. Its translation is CAWSLTGGPTDTQYF.